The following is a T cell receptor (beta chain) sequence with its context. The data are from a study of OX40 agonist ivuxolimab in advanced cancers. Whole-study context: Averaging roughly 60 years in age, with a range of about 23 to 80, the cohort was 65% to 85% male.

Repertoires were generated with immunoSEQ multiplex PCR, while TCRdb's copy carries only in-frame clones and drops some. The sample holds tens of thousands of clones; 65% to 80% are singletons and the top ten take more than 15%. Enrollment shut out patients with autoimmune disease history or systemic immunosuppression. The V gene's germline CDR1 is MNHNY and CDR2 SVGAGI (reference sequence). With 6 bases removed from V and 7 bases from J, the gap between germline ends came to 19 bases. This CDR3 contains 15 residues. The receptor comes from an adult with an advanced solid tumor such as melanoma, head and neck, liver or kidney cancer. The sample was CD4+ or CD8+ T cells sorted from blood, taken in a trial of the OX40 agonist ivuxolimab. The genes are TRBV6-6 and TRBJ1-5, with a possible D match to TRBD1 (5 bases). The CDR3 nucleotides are TGTGCCAGCAGCCCCGGGACTCTGGGCGACCAGCCCCAGCATTTT. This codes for CASSPGTLGDQPQHF.